This T cell receptor beta chain was found in a study of Ad26.COV2.S vaccination and SARS-CoV-2 variants. Study results and caveats: Individuals receiving vaccine had higher spike-specific TCR breadth than placebo recipients did.

The treatment denotes: roughly 18 received Ad26.COV2.S at low or high dose, single or two shots; five or six received placebo; per-sample allocation not given. At day 63 after the first vaccine or placebo injection, samples were drawn. This clone was detected ten times or more. The antigen is undetermined. This CDR3 contains 17 residues. The germline V gene has CDR1 MNHEY and CDR2 SVGEGT. The ends lost 2 bases at V and 3 bases at J; junction bases unmatched: 7. Sequencing was performed with immunoSEQ multiplex PCR; in TCRdb, only in-frame clones are kept and a portion is missing. In the table there are some 640,000 clones, around 90% of which are singletons.

The sample was peripheral blood, taken in a trial of Ad26.COV2.S vaccine versus placebo. This rearrangement joins TRBV6-2 or TRBV6-3 to TRBJ2-4, with 10 bases aligning to TRBD2. The receptor's source is a person between 18 and 59 years old who received the Ad26.COV2.S COVID-19 vaccine or a placebo. CDR3: CASSYLGLAEFKNIQYF. CDR3 nucleotide sequence: TGTGCCAGCAGTTACCTCGGACTAGCGGAGTTCAAAAACATTCAGTACTTC.